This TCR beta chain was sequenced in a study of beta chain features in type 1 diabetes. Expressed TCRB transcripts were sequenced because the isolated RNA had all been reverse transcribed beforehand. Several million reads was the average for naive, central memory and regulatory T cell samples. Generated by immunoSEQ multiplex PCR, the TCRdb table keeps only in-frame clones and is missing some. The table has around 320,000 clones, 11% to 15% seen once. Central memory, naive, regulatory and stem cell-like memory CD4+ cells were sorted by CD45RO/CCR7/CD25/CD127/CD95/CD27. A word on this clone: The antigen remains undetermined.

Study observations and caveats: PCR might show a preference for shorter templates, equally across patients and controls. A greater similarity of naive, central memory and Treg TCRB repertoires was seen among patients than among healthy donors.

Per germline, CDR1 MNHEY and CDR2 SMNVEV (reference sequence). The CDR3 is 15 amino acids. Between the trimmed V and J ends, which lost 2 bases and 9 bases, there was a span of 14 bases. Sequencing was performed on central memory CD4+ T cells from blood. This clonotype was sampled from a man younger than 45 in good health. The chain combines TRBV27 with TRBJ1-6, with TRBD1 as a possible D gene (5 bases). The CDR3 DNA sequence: TGTGCCAGCAGTTTAATGGGGCGGTCAAGTTCACCCCTCCACTTT. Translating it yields CASSLMGRSSSPLHF.